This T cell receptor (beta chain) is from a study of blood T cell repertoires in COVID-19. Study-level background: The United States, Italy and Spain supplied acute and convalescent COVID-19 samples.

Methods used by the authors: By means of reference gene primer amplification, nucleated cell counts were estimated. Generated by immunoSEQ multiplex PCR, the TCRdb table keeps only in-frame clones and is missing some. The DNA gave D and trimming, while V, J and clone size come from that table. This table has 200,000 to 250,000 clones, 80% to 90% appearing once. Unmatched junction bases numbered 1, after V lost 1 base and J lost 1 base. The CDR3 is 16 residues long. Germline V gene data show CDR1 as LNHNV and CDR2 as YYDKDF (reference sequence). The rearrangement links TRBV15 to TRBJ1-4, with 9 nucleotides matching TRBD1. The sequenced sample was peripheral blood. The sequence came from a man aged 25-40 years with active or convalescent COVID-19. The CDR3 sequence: CATSRGQGVTNEKLFF. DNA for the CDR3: TGTGCCACCAGCAGAGGACAGGGGGTAACTAATGAAAAACTGTTTTTT.